The 21 T cell receptor beta chains below were found in one sample sequenced in a study of T cell responses to AZD1222 COVID-19 vaccine. Clones were sequenced by immunoSEQ multiplex PCR, and TCRdb holds only the in-frame ones, with some missing. The repertoire holds about 140,000 clones, with roughly 90% as singletons. The specimen comprised peripheral blood, sampled on day 0 of AZD1222 vaccination. These receptors all come from an adult in good health.

This clone occurred a few times. This chain connects TRBV18 to TRBJ1-2; D perhaps matches TRBD1 (6 bases). The V gene's germline CDR1 is KGHSH and CDR2 LQKENI. V lost 3 bases, J lost 4 bases, and 12 bases lay in between. CDR3 size: 14 residues. CDR3 in amino acids: CASSPGDTSYGYTF. The DNA of the CDR3 is TGTGCCAGCTCACCCGGGGACACCTCCTATGGCTACACCTTC.

The V gene is TRBV18, the J gene TRBJ1-6; the D is unclear. The V end was cut by 5 bases, the J end by 9 bases, with 17 bases between. The CDR3 contains 15 residues. The germline V gene has CDR1 KGHSH and CDR2 LQKENI. The CDR3 region has the DNA TGTGCCAGCTCAGCCGAGGGAAACGGCGGTTCACCCCTCCACTTT. Translated: CASSAEGNGGSPLHF.

This chain uses TRBV7-8 with TRBJ2-2, with TRBD1 identical over 7 bases. CDR3 size: 15 residues. J lost 5 bases, V lost 3 bases, and 6 bases had no gene match. Per germline, CDR1 SGHVS and CDR2 FQNEAQ. This CDR3 is CASSLTGWRTGELFF. CDR3 nucleotides: TGTGCCAGCAGCTTGACAGGGTGGAGGACCGGGGAGCTGTTTTTT.

This chain joins TRBV23-1 and TRBJ1-2; D not resolved. TRBV23-1 is identified as an open reading frame with a role that is uncertain. V was pared by 0 bases and J by 3 bases, with 14 bases between. This CDR3 contains 16 residues. CDR3 loop: CASSQSCPPFDYGYTF. In DNA, the CDR3 is TGCGCCAGCAGTCAATCGTGCCCCCCCTTCGACTATGGCTACACCTTC.

The chain recombines TRBV14 with TRBJ2-2; the D gene is possibly TRBD2 (5 bases). The CDR3 length is 14 residues. V was cut by 2 bases and J by 4 bases, with 8 bases left in between. The germline gives CDR1 SGHDN, CDR2 FVKESK. CDR3 loop: CASSQFRGTGELFF. The CDR3 nucleotides read TGTGCCAGCAGCCAATTCCGGGGCACCGGGGAGCTGTTTTTT.

The chain links TRBV4-2 to TRBJ1-1, with 7 bases lining up with TRBD1. This CDR3 has 15 residues. Germline assignment: CDR1 LGHNA and CDR2 YNFKEQ. Trimming took 3 bases from V and 1 from J; bases not matched to a gene: 5. In nucleotides, the CDR3 is TGTGCCAGCAGCCACCTACAGGGGACGAACACTGAAGCTTTCTTT. Its protein product is CASSHLQGTNTEAFF.

This rearrangement joins TRBV6-5 to TRBJ2-7, with 9 bases fitting TRBD2. Germline V gene sequence: CDR1 MNHEY, CDR2 SVGAGI. This CDR3 contains 15 residues. J was trimmed by 4 bases and V by 2 bases; bases with no gene match: 6. CDR3 sequence reads: CASSYRKAGGYEQYF. CDR3 coding DNA: TGTGCCAGCAGTTACCGAAAGGCGGGGGGGTACGAGCAGTACTTC.

The sample holds one count of this clone. The chain has TRBV7-9 and TRBJ1-1; D possibly corresponds to TRBD1 (6 bases). Germline assignment: CDR1 SEHNR and CDR2 FQNEAQ (reference sequence). The CDR3 totals 18 residues. Trimming removed 2 bases from V and 0 bases from J, with 19 bases in between. CDR3 loop: CASSLYGLGGYLNTEAFF. CDR3 nucleotide sequence: TGTGCCAGCAGCTTATATGGGTTAGGGGGGTACTTGAACACTGAAGCTTTCTTT.

V is TRBV7-6 and J is TRBJ2-7; D may be TRBD1 (6 bases). The V end lost 1 base, the J end lost 3 bases, and 10 bases lay between the germline ends. CDR1 is SGHVS and CDR2 is FNYEAQ in the germline V gene. The CDR3 contains 14 residues. CDR3 in DNA: TGTGCCAGCAGCTTAGAGACAGGAAACTACGAGCAGTACTTC. Translating gives CASSLETGNYEQYF. Full variable domain (remainder filled in from reference TRBV7-6 and TRBJ2-7): GAGVSQSPRYKVTKRGQDVALRCDPISGHVSLYWYRQALGQGPEFLTYFNYEAQQDKSGLPNDRFSAERPEGSISTLTIQRTEQRDSAMYRCASSLETGNYEQYFGPGTRLTVT.

V is TRBV28 and J is TRBJ1-1; D may be TRBD1 (5 bases). Germline lookup yields CDR1 MDHEN and CDR2 SYDVKM. Trimming removed 3 bases at V and 1 base at J, with 18 bases between. CDR3 length: 17 amino acids. For the CDR3, the DNA is TGTGCCAGCAGTTTTTTCTGGGACCGCCGGAGGAACACTGAAGCTTTCTTT. It specifies CASSFFWDRRRNTEAFF.

The rearrangement joins TRBV2 to TRBJ1-5, with D possibly TRBD1 on 6 matching bases. The germline V gene encodes CDR1 SNHLY and CDR2 FYNNEI. This CDR3 region has 14 residues. The V end lost 4 bases, the J end lost 6 bases, and 13 bases lay between the germline ends. The CDR3 nucleotides are TGTGCCAGCAGTGGTCTGGGGGCGGCTCAGCCCCAGCATTTT. Amino acids: CASSGLGAAQPQHF.

This clone was counted a single time. This rearrangement joins TRBV2 to TRBJ2-3; TRBD2 is a possible D gene (6 bases). Germline V gives CDR1 SNHLY, CDR2 FYNNEI. This CDR3 spans 16 amino acids. Trimming took off 7 bases at V and 0 bases at J, with 17 bases between the two ends. CDR3 nucleotide sequence: TGTGCCAGCACCGACCGGGGCGGGGCCAGCACAGATACGCAGTATTTT. Its protein product is CASTDRGGASTDTQYF.

The CDR3 spells CSASNAGGREKLFF. CDR3 coding DNA: TGCAGTGCTAGTAACGCAGGGGGGCGGGAAAAACTGTTTTTT. The V call is TRBV20-1, the J call TRBJ1-4; TRBD1 aligns across 7 bases. Germline-derived CDR1 and CDR2 are DFQATT and SNEGSKA (reference sequence). This CDR3 contains 14 residues. The ends lost 3 bases at V and 8 bases at J; junction bases unmatched: 9.

The chain has TRBV19 and TRBJ2-1; 7 bases align to TRBD2. The germline CDR1 and CDR2 sequences are LNHDA and SQIVND (reference sequence). With V trimmed by 2 bases and J by 8 bases, 9 bases remained unmatched. The CDR3 runs 15 residues. The CDR3 coding sequence is TGTGCCAGTAGTATAAGGGACGAGCGGGACGATGAGCAGTTCTTC. Translated: CASSIRDERDDEQFF.

The chain links TRBV3-1 (or the pseudogene TRBV3-2) to TRBJ2-2, with 7 bases matching TRBD2. With 2 bases clipped from V and 7 bases from J, the junction kept 4 bases outside the gene matches. Looked up from germline, CDR1 is LGHDT and CDR2 is YNNKEL (reference sequence). This CDR3 is 14 amino acids long. The CDR3 bases are TGTGCCAGCAGCCAAATTAGCGGGCTCGGGGAGCTGTTTTTT. This codes for CASSQISGLGELFF.

V is TRBV5-1 and J is TRBJ2-2; 9 positions agree with TRBD2. Trimming took 4 bases from V and 6 from J; bases not matched to a gene: 7. Germline values: CDR1 SGHRS, CDR2 YFSETQ. This CDR3 is 15 amino acids long. The CDR3 bases are TGCGCCAGCAGCCCCTTAGCGGGAGCGCCCGGGGAGCTGTTTTTT. Protein: CASSPLAGAPGELFF.

V is TRBV20-1 and J is TRBJ2-1, with 7 bases matching TRBD2. This CDR3 contains 13 residues. Trimming removed 3 bases from V and 10 bases from J; junction bases left unmatched: 9. Germline lookup yields CDR1 DFQATT and CDR2 SNEGSKA (reference sequence). The CDR3 spells CSASGGLVREQFF. The CDR3 DNA reads as TGCAGTGCTAGTGGCGGACTAGTCAGAGAGCAGTTCTTC.

The chain recombines TRBV11-3 with TRBJ2-1; 14 bases line up with TRBD2. The CDR3 has 17 amino acids. With 2 bases clipped from V and 7 bases from J, the junction kept 7 bases outside the gene matches. Germline V lookup: CDR1 SGHNT, CDR2 YENEEA. CDR3 in DNA: TGTGCCAGCAGCTTAAGTTCGAGACTAGCGGGGGGGAATGAGCAGTTCTTC. Amino acids: CASSLSSRLAGGNEQFF.

The gene calls are TRBV6-2 or TRBV6-3 and TRBJ2-7, with 7 nucleotides matching TRBD1. The CDR3 is made up of 14 amino acids. Per germline, CDR1 MNHEY and CDR2 SVGEGT. The V segment lost 5 bases and the J segment 2 bases; nucleotides outside the gene matches: 6. CDR3: CASSPGGRPYEQYF. The CDR3 DNA follows: TGTGCCAGCAGTCCAGGGGGTAGACCCTACGAGCAGTACTTC.

The V gene is TRBV18, the J gene TRBJ1-6; D is unresolved. Germline CDR1 is KGHSH and CDR2 is LQKENI. The CDR3 has 14 amino acids. V was pared by 3 bases and J by 8 bases, with 11 bases between. The CDR3: CASSPTGADSPLHF. As DNA, the CDR3 is TGTGCCAGCTCACCTACGGGTGCGGATTCACCCCTCCACTTT.

The rearrangement joins TRBV7-2 to TRBJ2-3; D ambiguous. CDR3 size: 12 residues. The V gene's germline CDR1 is SGHTA and CDR2 FQGNSA. The V end lost 5 bases, the J end lost 2 bases, and 5 bases lay between the germline ends. The CDR3 region is CASSEITDTQYF. Written as DNA, the CDR3 is TGTGCCAGCAGCGAAATCACAGATACGCAGTATTTT.